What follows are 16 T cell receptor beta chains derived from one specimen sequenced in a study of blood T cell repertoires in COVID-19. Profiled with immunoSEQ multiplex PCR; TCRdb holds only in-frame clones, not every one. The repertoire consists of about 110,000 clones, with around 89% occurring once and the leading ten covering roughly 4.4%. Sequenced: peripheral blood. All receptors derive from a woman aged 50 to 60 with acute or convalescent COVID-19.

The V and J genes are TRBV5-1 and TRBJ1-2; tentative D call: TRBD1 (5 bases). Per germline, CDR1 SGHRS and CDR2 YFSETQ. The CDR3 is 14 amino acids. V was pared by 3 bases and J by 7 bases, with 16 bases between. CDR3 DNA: TGCGCCAGCAGCTCCGACAGCCTCGGTGGTGGCTACACCTTC. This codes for CASSSDSLGGGYTF. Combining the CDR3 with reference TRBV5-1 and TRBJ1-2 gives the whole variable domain KAGVTQTPRYLIKTRGQQVTLSCSPISGHRSVSWYQQTPGQGLQFLFEYFSETQRNKGNFPGRFSGRQFSNSRSEMNVSTLELGDSALYLCASSSDSLGGGYTFGSGTRLTVV.

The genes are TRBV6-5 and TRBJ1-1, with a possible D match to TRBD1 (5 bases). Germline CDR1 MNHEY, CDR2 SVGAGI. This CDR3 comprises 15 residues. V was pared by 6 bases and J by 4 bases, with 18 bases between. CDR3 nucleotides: TGTGCCAGCAGATCGGGCCCTCTGGGGGGCACTGAAGCTTTCTTT. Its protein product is CASRSGPLGGTEAFF.

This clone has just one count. The CDR3 is CASRPNWTGEIGYTF. In DNA, the CDR3 is TGTGCCAGCAGACCCAATTGGACAGGGGAGATCGGCTACACCTTC. The rearrangement uses TRBV2 and TRBJ1-2; 9 bases match TRBD1. The CDR3 has 15 amino acids. CDR1 and CDR2 from the germline V gene are SNHLY and FYNNEI. The junction had 13 bases not matched to a gene; V was cut back by 6 bases and J by 8 bases.

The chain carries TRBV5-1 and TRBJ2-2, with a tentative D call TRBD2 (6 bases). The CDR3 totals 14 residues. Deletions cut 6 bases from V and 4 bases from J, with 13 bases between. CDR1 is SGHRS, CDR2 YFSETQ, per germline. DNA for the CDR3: TGCGCCAGCAATGGCGGGGACCGCACCGGGGAGCTGTTTTTT. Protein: CASNGGDRTGELFF.

CDR3 region: CASSLFGQGSLNIQYF. The CDR3 DNA reads as TGTGCCAGCAGTTTATTCGGGCAGGGGTCCCTAAACATTCAGTACTTC. This chain uses TRBV27 with TRBJ2-4; D is perhaps TRBD1 (6 bases). CDR1 MNHEY and CDR2 SMNVEV come from the germline V gene (reference sequence). Trimming left V 1 base short and J 6 bases short, with 16 bases between. CDR3 size: 16 residues.

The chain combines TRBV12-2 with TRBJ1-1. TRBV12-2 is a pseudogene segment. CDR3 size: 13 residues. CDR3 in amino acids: CASRFNPNTEAFF. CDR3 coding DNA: TGTGCAAGTCGCTTTAATCCGAACACTGAAGCTTTCTTT.

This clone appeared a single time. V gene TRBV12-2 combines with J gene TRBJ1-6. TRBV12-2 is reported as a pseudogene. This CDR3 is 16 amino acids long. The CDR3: CASRPESEPYNSPLHF. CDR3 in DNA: TGTGCAAGTCGCCCCGAATCGGAGCCCTATAATTCACCCCTCCACTTT.

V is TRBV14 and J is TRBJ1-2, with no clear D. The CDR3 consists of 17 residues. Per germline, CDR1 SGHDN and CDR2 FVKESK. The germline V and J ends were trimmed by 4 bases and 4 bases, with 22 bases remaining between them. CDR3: CASSRGITRGYGYGYTF. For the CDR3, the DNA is TGTGCCAGCAGCCGGGGTATAACCAGAGGGTACGGCTATGGCTACACCTTC.

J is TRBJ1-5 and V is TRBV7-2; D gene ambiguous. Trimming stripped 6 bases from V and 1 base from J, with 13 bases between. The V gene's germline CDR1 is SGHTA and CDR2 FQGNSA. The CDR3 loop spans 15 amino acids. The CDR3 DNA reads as TGTGCCAGCAGGATTTCAGACGGGAGCAATCAGCCCCAGCATTTT. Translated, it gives CASRISDGSNQPQHF.

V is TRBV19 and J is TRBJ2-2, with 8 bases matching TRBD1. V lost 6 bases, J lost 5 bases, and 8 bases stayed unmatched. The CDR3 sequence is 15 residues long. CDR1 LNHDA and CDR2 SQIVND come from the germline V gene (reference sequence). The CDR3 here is CASSPHRTGTGELFF. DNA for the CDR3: TGTGCCAGTAGCCCTCACCGGACAGGGACCGGGGAGCTGTTTTTT.

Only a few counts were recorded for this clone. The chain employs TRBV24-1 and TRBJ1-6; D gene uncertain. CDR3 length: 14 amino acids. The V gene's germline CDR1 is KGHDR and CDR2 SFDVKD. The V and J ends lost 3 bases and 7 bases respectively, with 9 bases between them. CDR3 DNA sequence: TGTGCCACCAGTGATGCGGGCCGAAATTCACCCCTCCACTTT. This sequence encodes CATSDAGRNSPLHF.

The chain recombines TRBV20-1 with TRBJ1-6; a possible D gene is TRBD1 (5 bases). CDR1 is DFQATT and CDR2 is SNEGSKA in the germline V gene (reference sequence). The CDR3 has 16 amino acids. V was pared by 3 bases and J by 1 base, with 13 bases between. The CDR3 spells CSASGRGASYNSPLHF. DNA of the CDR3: TGCAGTGCTAGTGGGCGGGGCGCGTCCTATAATTCACCCCTCCACTTT.

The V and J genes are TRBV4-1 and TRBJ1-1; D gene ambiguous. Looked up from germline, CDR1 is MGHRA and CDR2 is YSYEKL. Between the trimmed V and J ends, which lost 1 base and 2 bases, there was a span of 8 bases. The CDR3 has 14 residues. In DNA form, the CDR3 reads TGCGCCAGCAGCCAAGGAGACACTAACACTGAAGCTTTCTTT. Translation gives CASSQGDTNTEAFF.

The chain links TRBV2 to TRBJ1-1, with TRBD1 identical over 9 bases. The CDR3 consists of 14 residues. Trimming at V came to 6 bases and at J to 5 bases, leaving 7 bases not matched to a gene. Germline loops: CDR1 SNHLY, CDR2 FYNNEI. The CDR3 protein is CASRSGTGMTEAFF. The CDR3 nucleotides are TGTGCCAGCAGATCCGGGACAGGGATGACTGAAGCTTTCTTT. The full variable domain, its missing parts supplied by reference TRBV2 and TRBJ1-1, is EPEVTQTPSHQVTQMGQEVILRCVPISNHLYFYWYRQILGQKVEFLVSFYNNEISEKSEIFDDQFSVERPDGSNFTLKIRSTKLEDSAMYFCASRSGTGMTEAFFGQGTRLTVV.

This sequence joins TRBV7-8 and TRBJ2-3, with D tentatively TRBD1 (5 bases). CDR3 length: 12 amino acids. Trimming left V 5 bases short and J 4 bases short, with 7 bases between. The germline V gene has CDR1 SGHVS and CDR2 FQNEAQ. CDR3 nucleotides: TGTGCCAGCAGCCACAGGTCAGATACGCAGTATTTT. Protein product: CASSHRSDTQYF.

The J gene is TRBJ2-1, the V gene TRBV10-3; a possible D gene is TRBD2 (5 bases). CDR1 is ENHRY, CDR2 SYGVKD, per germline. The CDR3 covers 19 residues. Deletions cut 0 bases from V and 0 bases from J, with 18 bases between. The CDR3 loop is CAISESNLLRVRSYNEQFF. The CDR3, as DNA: TGTGCCATCAGTGAGTCAAACCTTTTGCGGGTGCGCTCCTACAATGAGCAGTTCTTC.